Listed below are T cell receptor beta chains from one sample, sequenced in a study of blood T cell repertoires in COVID-19. Libraries were prepared by immunoSEQ multiplex PCR; TCRdb keeps only in-frame clonotypes and omits some of them. The sample lists about 63,000 clones; about 90% were seen once. Sequences were obtained from peripheral blood. These receptors were obtained from a man aged 45-65 years with active COVID-19. CDR3s include the opening cysteine and the closing phenylalanine or tryptophan. Fields, in order: CDR3 length, J gene, clone size, V gene, CDR3 protein. Rows give clone size only sometimes, using once, few, many, or a class for an expanded clone.

CDR3 length: 15
J gene: TRBJ2-3
clone size: -
V gene: TRBV3-1/TRBV3-2
CDR3 protein: CASSQGPGRADTQYF

CDR3 length: 15
J gene: TRBJ2-5
clone size: -
V gene: TRBV7-9
CDR3 protein: CASSVPGTGLQTQYF

CDR3 length: 13
J gene: TRBJ2-5
clone size: -
V gene: TRBV6-5
CDR3 protein: CASSLQATETQYF

CDR3 length: 17
J gene: TRBJ2-7
clone size: -
V gene: TRBV3-1/TRBV3-2
CDR3 protein: CASSQDVPTSVTYEQYF

CDR3 length: 14
J gene: TRBJ2-7
clone size: once
V gene: TRBV9
CDR3 protein: CASSSGAQVYEQYF

CDR3 length: 13
J gene: TRBJ2-7
clone size: -
V gene: TRBV7-3
CDR3 protein: CASSLTGSGEQYF

CDR3 length: 14
J gene: TRBJ1-5
clone size: -
V gene: TRBV6-5
CDR3 protein: CASRNRESNQPQHF

CDR3 length: 15
J gene: TRBJ2-1
clone size: -
V gene: TRBV5-1
CDR3 protein: CASSEGTGSANEQFF

CDR3 length: 18
J gene: TRBJ2-1
clone size: few
V gene: TRBV9
CDR3 protein: CASSSLGGIAGGINEQFF

CDR3 length: 15
J gene: TRBJ1-2
clone size: -
V gene: TRBV9
CDR3 protein: CASSRTGPPNYGYTF

CDR3 length: 15
J gene: TRBJ2-1
clone size: -
V gene: TRBV5-1
CDR3 protein: CASSLGSGRGNEQFF

CDR3 length: 14
J gene: TRBJ2-1
clone size: -
V gene: TRBV12-5
CDR3 protein: CASGTGQGFNEQFF

CDR3 length: 16
J gene: TRBJ1-1
clone size: -
V gene: TRBV5-6
CDR3 protein: CASSPLGVGVGTEAFF

CDR3 length: 11
J gene: TRBJ2-1
clone size: -
V gene: TRBV11-1
CDR3 protein: CASSFGGEQFF

CDR3 length: 12
J gene: TRBJ1-2
clone size: -
V gene: TRBV29-1
CDR3 protein: CSVGQGWDGYTF

CDR3 length: 13
J gene: TRBJ1-2
clone size: -
V gene: TRBV5-4
CDR3 protein: CASSSEGAYGYTF

CDR3 length: 17
J gene: TRBJ1-4
clone size: -
V gene: TRBV4-3
CDR3 protein: CASSPGVWELGNEKLFF

CDR3 length: 12
J gene: TRBJ2-1
clone size: once
V gene: TRBV10-3
CDR3 protein: CAISEVVGEQFF

CDR3 length: 14
J gene: TRBJ2-3
clone size: -
V gene: TRBV5-1
CDR3 protein: CASSISGSTDTQYF

CDR3 length: 16
J gene: TRBJ1-2
clone size: -
V gene: TRBV7-3
CDR3 protein: CASSPQARDRVYGYTF

CDR3 length: 13
J gene: TRBJ2-7
clone size: -
V gene: TRBV29-1
CDR3 protein: CSVDGGTAYEQYF

CDR3 length: 15
J gene: TRBJ2-1
clone size: -
V gene: TRBV7-3
CDR3 protein: CASSLMGLGDNEQFF

CDR3 length: 13
J gene: TRBJ1-1
clone size: -
V gene: TRBV27
CDR3 protein: CASSLGRNTEAFF